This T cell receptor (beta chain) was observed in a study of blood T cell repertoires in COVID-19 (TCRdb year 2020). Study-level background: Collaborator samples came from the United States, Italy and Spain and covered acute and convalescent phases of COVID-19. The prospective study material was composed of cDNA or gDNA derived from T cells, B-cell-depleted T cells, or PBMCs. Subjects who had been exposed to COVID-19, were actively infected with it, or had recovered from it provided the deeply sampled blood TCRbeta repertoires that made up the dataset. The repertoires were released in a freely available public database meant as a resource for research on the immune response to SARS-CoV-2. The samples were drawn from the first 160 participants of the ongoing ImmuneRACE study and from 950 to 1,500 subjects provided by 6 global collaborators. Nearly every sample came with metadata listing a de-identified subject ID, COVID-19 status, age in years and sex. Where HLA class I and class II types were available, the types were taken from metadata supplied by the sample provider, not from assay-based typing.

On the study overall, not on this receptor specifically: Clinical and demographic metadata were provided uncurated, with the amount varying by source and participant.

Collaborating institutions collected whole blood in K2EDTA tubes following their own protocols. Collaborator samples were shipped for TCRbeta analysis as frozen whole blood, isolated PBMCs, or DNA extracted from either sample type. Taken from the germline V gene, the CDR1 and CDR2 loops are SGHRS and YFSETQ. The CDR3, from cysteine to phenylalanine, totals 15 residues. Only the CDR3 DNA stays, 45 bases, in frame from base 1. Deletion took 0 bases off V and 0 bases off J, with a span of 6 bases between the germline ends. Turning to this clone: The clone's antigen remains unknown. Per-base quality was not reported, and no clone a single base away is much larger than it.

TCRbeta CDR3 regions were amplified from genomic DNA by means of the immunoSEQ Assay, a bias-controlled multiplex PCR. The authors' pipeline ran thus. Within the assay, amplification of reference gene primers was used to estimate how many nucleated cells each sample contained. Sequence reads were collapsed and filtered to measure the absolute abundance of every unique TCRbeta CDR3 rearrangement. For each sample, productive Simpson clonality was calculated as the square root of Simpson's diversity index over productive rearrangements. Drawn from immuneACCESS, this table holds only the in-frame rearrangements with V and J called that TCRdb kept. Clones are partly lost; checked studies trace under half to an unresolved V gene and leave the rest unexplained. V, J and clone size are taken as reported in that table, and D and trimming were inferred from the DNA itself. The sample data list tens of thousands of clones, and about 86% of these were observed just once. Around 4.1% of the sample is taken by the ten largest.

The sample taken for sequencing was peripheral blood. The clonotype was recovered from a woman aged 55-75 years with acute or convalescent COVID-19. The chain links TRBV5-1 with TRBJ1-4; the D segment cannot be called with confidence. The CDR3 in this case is CASSLADSTNEKLFF. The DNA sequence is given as TGCGCCAGCAGCTTGGCCGACTCAACTAATGAAAAACTGTTTTTT.